This TCR delta chain stems from a study of gamma-delta chains in newborns, infants, children. Study information: Polyclonal expansion of innate γδ T cells after birth follows microbial exposure.

This clone is medium-sized within its sample. TCRdb made new clone calls on the reads using CATT. The sample records more than 5,000 delta-chain clones, 18% being singletons. V gave up 0 bases and J gave up 0 bases, with 14 bases separating them. The CDR3 spans 19 residues. CDR1 and CDR2 from the germline V gene are GEAIGNYY and EKD. The receptor's source is a child who was a newborn, infant or young child, either healthy, febrile or measles-vaccinated (not recorded which). This chain links TRDV2 with TRDJ3; D possibly corresponds to TRDD3 (6 bases). Sequences were obtained from blood. CDR3 sequence reads: CACDTGGLLGSWDTRQMFF. In DNA, the CDR3 is TGTGCCTGTGACACCGGGGGACTCCTTGGCTCCTGGGACACCCGACAGATGTTTTTC.